Below, 14 T cell receptor beta chains from the same sample are listed, as sequenced in a study of OX40 agonist ivuxolimab in advanced cancers. The protocol was immunoSEQ multiplex PCR, while the TCRdb copy is restricted to in-frame clones and leaves out a portion. This repertoire shows 35,000 to 40,000 clones, around 80% found once; its top ten account for roughly 25%. The material was CD4+ or CD8+ T cells sorted from blood, obtained in a trial of the OX40 agonist ivuxolimab. The receptors derive from an adult with an advanced solid tumor such as melanoma, head and neck, liver or kidney cancer.

The rearrangement uses TRBV6-5 and TRBJ2-2, with TRBD2 matching 9 bases. The germline V gene encodes CDR1 MNHEY and CDR2 SVGAGI. The length of the CDR3 is 15 residues. V lost 6 bases, J lost 5 bases, and 7 bases stayed unmatched. CDR3 DNA sequence: TGTGCCAGCAGCCACGGAGCGGGAGGTACCGGGGAGCTGTTTTTT. Its protein is CASSHGAGGTGELFF.

The chain joins TRBV20-1 to TRBJ1-2; no reliable D call. Germline V gene sequence: CDR1 DFQATT, CDR2 SNEGSKA (reference sequence). This CDR3 comprises 10 residues. V was trimmed by 6 bases and J by 2 bases, leaving 4 bases between them. The CDR3 loop reads CSATNYGYTF. The CDR3 coding sequence is TGCAGTGCAACCAACTATGGCTACACCTTC.

The chain recombines TRBV2 with TRBJ1-1; D is unclear. The V gene lost 5 bases and the J gene lost 3 bases, with 7 bases spanning the gap. The CDR3 runs to 12 residues. The germline V gene encodes CDR1 SNHLY and CDR2 FYNNEI. This chain's CDR3 is CASSIGYTEAFF. CDR3 bases: TGTGCCAGCAGTATAGGGTACACTGAAGCTTTCTTT.

The chain links TRBV9 to TRBJ1-2, with 7 positions matching TRBD1. CDR3 length equals 13 residues. V lost 0 bases and J lost 4; bases outside the gene matches: 0. Germline assignment: CDR1 SGDLS and CDR2 YYNGEE. CDR3 amino acids: CASSVGQGYGYTF. DNA of the CDR3: TGTGCCAGCAGCGTAGGACAGGGCTATGGCTACACCTTC.

This chain joins TRBV25-1 and TRBJ1-1, with D perhaps TRBD1 (5 bases). V was trimmed by 6 bases and J by 7 bases, leaving 12 bases between them. Germline V gives CDR1 MGHDK, CDR2 SYGVNS. This CDR3 spans 12 amino acids. The CDR3, as DNA: TGTGCCAGCAGGGGGGGGACCTTTGAAGCTTTCTTT. Its translation is CASRGGTFEAFF.

This clone appeared a single time. The V and J genes are TRBV9 and TRBJ2-3; D is possibly TRBD2 (5 bases). The CDR3 loop spans 15 amino acids. Germline-derived CDR1 and CDR2 are SGDLS and YYNGEE. V lost 1 base to trimming and J lost 6 bases, with 15 bases between them. The CDR3 region has the DNA TGTGCCAGCAGCGTATCGGGATCGTATAGGGATACGCAGTATTTT. It codes for CASSVSGSYRDTQYF.

This rearrangement joins TRBV19 to TRBJ1-2; 9 bases fit TRBD1. This CDR3 has 14 residues. CDR1 and CDR2 (germline): LNHDA, SQIVND (reference sequence). V lost 6 bases and J lost 7; bases outside the gene matches: 9. CDR3 residues: CASRDRGGSSGYTF. DNA of the CDR3: TGTGCCAGTAGGGACAGGGGAGGGAGTAGTGGCTACACCTTC.

The chain combines TRBV6-5 with TRBJ1-1; a weak D match, TRBD1 (5 bases). Looked up from germline, CDR1 is MNHEY and CDR2 is SVGAGI. Trimming cost V 7 bases and J 1 base, with 10 bases left between them. This CDR3 region has 13 residues. The CDR3 DNA reads as TGTGCCAGCACCCCGGGACGGAACACTGAAGCTTTCTTT. It codes for CASTPGRNTEAFF.

The chain joins TRBV7-9 to TRBJ2-7, with TRBD2 as a possible D gene (5 bases). Germline CDR1 is SEHNR and CDR2 is FQNEAQ (reference sequence). Trimming cost V 5 bases and J 6 bases, with 11 bases left between them. This CDR3 spans 12 amino acids. The CDR3 nucleotides read TGTGCCAGCAGCCTTGACGCGGGCGAGCAGTACGTC. Amino acids: CASSLDAGEQYV.

This clone was counted only a few times. This sequence joins TRBV30 and TRBJ2-7; possibly TRBD2 for D (6 bases). Looked up from germline, CDR1 is GTSNPN and CDR2 is SVGIG (reference sequence). V lost 0 bases, J lost 4 bases, and 13 bases lay in between. The CDR3 runs 14 residues. CDR3 protein: CAWSVPGDVYEQYF. CDR3 coding DNA: TGTGCCTGGAGTGTACCGGGGGACGTTTACGAGCAGTACTTC.

V usage is TRBV6-5 and J usage is TRBJ2-5, with D tentatively TRBD2 (6 bases). Germline V CDR1 and CDR2: MNHEY, SVGAGI. V shed 11 bases and J shed 1 base, with 11 bases lying between them. This CDR3 is built from 12 residues. Written as DNA, the CDR3 is TGTGCCGCGCGGGGCCGCCAAGAGACCCAGTACTTC. As protein: CAARGRQETQYF.

The J gene is TRBJ1-1, the V gene TRBV28, with D unclear. CDR1 and CDR2 from the germline V gene are MDHEN and SYDVKM. V was pared by 4 bases and J by 1 base, with 4 bases between. The CDR3 runs 12 residues. The CDR3 sequence is CASSSANTEAFF. CDR3 DNA sequence: TGTGCCAGCAGTTCAGCGAACACTGAAGCTTTCTTT.

The chain uses TRBV5-1 and TRBJ2-1; D is undetermined. The germline CDR1 and CDR2 sequences are SGHRS and YFSETQ. The V gene lost 3 bases and the J gene lost 9 bases, with 10 bases spanning the gap. The CDR3 runs to 12 residues. In DNA form, the CDR3 reads TGCGCCAGCAGCTCGAGGATGGGTGAGCAGTTCTTC. Amino acids: CASSSRMGEQFF.

The chain links TRBV6-5 to TRBJ1-1; D unresolved. The CDR3 sequence is 13 residues long. Trimming took off 5 bases at V and 0 bases at J, with 7 bases between the two ends. Germline lookup yields CDR1 MNHEY and CDR2 SVGAGI. Written as DNA, the CDR3 is TGTGCCAGCAGTGAGGCGGTGAACACTGAAGCTTTCTTT. Translated, it gives CASSEAVNTEAFF.